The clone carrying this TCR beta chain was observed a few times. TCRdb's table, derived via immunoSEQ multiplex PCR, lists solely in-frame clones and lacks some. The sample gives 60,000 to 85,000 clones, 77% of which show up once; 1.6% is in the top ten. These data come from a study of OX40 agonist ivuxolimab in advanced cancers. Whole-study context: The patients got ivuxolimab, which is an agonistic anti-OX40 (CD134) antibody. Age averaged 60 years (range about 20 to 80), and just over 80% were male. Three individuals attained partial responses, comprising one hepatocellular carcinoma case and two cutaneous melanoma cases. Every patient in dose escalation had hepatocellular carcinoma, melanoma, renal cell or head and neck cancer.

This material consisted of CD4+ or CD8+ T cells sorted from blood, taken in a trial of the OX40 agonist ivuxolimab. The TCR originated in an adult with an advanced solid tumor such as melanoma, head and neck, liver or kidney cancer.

The CDR3 loop reads CSVEGLLAGGNYNEQFF. The DNA of the CDR3 is TGCAGCGTTGAAGGACTACTAGCGGGAGGGAACTACAATGAGCAGTTCTTC. The J gene is TRBJ2-1, the V gene TRBV29-1; TRBD2 matches 13 bases. V was pared by 1 base and J by 3 bases, with 6 bases of the junction left unmatched. CDR1 is SQVTM and CDR2 is ANQGSEA in the germline V gene. The CDR3 sequence is 17 residues long.